The source of this TCR beta chain is a study of CD4 and CD8 cells across lung adenocarcinoma regions. This CDR3 has 13 amino acids. Looked up from germline, CDR1 is WNHNN and CDR2 is SYGVQD (reference sequence). Worth noting for this clonotype: An end of the junction differs from the germline gene, which may be a read error.

Donors had localized lung adenocarcinoma, a non-small cell lung cancer. Via MiXCR, TCRdb re-called the PCR reads, giving one row per CDR3 protein. The sample records nearly 9,500 distinct CDR3 sequences, roughly 50% being singletons. The receptor's source is a female donor with lung adenocarcinoma. The CD4 and CD8 labels of this study may be unreliable. Source material: CD8+ T cells from the margin of a lung tumor. This chain joins TRBV10-1 and TRBJ2-3, with 7 bases fitting TRBD2. The CDR3 DNA is TGCGCCAGCAGTGACAGGGCGGGGGAGACGCAGTACTTT. Its protein is CASSDRAGETQYF.